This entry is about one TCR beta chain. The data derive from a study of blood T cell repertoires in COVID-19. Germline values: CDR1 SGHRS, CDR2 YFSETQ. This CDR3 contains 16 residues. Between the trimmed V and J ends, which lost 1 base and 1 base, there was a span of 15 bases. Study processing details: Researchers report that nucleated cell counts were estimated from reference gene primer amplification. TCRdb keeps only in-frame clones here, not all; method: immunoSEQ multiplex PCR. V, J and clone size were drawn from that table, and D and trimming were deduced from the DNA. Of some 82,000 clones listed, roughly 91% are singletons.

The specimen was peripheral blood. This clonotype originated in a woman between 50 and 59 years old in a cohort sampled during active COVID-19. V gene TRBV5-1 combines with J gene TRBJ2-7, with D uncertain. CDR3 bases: TGCGCCAGCAGCTTGTCTCGTTTGGGCACTTCCTACGAGCAGTACTTC. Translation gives CASSLSRLGTSYEQYF. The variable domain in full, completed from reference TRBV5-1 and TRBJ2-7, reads KAGVTQTPRYLIKTRGQQVTLSCSPISGHRSVSWYQQTPGQGLQFLFEYFSETQRNKGNFPGRFSGRQFSNSRSEMNVSTLELGDSALYLCASSLSRLGTSYEQYFGPGTRLTVT.